This TCR beta chain was retrieved from a study of shared clonotypes between healthy human individuals. Produced via immunoSEQ multiplex PCR; TCRdb's table is partial and in-frame only. This sample has fewer than 1.4 million clones, with roughly 74% found just once. Trimming left V 1 base short and J 4 bases short, with 16 bases between. The CDR3 extends over 16 amino acids. Germline CDR1 and CDR2: MNHEY and SMNVEV (reference sequence). This receptor was obtained from a young man in good health. Some clones in this sample may be carry-over from other donors' samples. The V call is TRBV27, the J call TRBJ1-1; D gene unclear. The sequenced sample was memory CD4+ T cells from PBMCs. Subset described: CD45RA-negative fraction. CDR3 DNA sequence: TGTGCCAGCAGTTTATTATATTCGGGGAAGTCCACTGAAGCTTTCTTT. Amino acid sequence: CASSLLYSGKSTEAFF.